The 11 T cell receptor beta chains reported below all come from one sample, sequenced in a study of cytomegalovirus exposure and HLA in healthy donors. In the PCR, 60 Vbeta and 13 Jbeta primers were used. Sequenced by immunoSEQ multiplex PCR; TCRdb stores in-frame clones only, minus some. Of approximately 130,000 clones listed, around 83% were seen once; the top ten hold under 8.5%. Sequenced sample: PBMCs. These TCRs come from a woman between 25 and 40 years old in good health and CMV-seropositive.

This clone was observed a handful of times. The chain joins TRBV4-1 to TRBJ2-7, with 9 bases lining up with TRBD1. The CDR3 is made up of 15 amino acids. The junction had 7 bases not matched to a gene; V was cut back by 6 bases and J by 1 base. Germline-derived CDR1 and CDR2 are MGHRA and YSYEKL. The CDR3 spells CASRPDRGLSYEQYF. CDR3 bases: TGCGCCAGCAGACCGGACAGGGGACTATCCTACGAGCAGTACTTC.

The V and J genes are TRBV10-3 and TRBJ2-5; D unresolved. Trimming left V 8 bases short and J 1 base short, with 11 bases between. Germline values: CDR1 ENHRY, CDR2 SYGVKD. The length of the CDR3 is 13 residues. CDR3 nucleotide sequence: TGTGCCATCGGTCCCGGAGCCCAAGAGACCCAGTACTTC. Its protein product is CAIGPGAQETQYF.

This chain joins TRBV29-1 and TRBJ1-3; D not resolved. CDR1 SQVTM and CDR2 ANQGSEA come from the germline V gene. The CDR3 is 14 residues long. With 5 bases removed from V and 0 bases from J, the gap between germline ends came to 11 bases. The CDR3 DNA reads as TGCAGCGTTCGGTCGCCAAGCTCTGGAAACACCATATATTTT. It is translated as CSVRSPSSGNTIYF.

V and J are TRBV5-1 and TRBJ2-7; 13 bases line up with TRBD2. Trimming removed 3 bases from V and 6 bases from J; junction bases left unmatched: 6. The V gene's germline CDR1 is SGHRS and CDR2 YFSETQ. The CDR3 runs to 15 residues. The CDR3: CASSSMTSGGTEQYF. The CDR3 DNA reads TGCGCCAGCAGCTCCATGACTAGCGGGGGGACCGAGCAGTACTTC.

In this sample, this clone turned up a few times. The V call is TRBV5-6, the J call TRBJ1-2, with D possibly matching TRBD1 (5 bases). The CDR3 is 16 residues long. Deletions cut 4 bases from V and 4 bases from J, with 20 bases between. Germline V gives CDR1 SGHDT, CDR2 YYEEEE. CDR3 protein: CASSNLMGGLIYGYTF. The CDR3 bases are TGTGCCAGCAGCAACTTAATGGGGGGACTTATCTATGGCTACACCTTC.

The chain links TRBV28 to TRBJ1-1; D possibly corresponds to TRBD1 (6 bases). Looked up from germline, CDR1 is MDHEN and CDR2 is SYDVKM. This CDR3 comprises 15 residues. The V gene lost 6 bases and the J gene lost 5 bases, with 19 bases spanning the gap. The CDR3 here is CASSPRGLPNTEAFF. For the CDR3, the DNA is TGTGCCAGCAGCCCCAGGGGCCTCCCAAATACTGAAGCTTTCTTT.

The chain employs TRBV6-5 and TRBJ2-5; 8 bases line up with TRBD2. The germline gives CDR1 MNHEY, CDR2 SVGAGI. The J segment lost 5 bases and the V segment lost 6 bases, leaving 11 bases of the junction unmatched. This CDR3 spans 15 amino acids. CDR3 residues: CASSLLAGLGETQYF. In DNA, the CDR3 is TGTGCCAGCAGCCTGCTTGCGGGACTAGGGGAGACCCAGTACTTC.

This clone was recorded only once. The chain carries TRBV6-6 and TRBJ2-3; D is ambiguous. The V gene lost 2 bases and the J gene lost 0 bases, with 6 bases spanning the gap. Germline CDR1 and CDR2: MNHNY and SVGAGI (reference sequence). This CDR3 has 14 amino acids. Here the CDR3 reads CASSYAESTDTQYF. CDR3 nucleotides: TGTGCCAGCAGTTACGCGGAGAGCACAGATACGCAGTATTTT.

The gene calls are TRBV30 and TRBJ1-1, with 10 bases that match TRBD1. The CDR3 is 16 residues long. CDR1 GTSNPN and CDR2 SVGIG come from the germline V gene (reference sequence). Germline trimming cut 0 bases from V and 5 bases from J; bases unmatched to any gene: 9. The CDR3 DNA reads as TGTGCCTGGAGTGTCCTCGACAGGGGGCGCTGGACTGAAGCTTTCTTT. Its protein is CAWSVLDRGRWTEAFF.

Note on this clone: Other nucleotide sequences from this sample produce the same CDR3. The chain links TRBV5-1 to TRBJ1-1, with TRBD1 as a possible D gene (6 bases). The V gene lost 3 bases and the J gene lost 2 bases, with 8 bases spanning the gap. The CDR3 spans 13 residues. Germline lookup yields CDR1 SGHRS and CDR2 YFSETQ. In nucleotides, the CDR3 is TGCGCCAGCAGCTCACAGGGAAACACTGAAGCTTTCTTT. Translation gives CASSSQGNTEAFF.

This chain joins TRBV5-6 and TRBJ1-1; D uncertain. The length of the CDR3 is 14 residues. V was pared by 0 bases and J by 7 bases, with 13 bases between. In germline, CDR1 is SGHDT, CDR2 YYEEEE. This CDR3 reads CASSLGADRNEAFF. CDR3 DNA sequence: TGTGCCAGCAGCTTGGGCGCGGATCGTAATGAAGCTTTCTTT.